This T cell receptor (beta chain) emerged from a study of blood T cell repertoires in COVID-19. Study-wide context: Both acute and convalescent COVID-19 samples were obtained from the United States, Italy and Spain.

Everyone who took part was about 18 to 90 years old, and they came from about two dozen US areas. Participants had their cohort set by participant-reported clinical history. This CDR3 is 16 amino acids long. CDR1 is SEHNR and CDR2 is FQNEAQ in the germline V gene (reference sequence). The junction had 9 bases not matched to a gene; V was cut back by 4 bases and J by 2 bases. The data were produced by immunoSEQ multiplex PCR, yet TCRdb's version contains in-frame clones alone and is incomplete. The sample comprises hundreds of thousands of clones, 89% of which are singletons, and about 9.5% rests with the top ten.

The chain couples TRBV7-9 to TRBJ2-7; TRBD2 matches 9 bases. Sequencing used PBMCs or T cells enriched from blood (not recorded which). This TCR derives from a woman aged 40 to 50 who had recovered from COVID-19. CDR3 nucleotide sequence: TGTGCCAGCAGCTCACACCTAGCGGGGAGAACCTACGAGCAGTACTTC. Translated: CASSSHLAGRTYEQYF.